The rows below give T cell receptor beta chains drawn from one sample of a study of cytomegalovirus exposure and HLA in healthy donors. Measured with immunoSEQ multiplex PCR; TCRdb has only the in-frame clones, and not every one. The sample contains approximately 150,000 clones, 80% of which appear only once. Sequenced input: PBMCs. Receptors originate from a man aged 30 to 39 in good health and CMV-seronegative. Both conserved end residues are part of each CDR3. The order of the fields is D gene, clone size, J gene, V gene, CDR3 protein, CDR3 DNA. D genes are given only for firm matches. Clone size is given for some rows only: seen once, a few or many times, or a class if the clone is expanded.

>-|-|TRBJ1-1|TRBV5-6
CASSLGQGQAFF
TGTGCCAGCAGCTTGGGTCAGGGGCAAGCTTTCTTT
>TRBD2|-|TRBJ2-1|TRBV15
CATSARGGKRGTEQFF
TGTGCCACCAGCGCCCGGGGGGGGAAGAGAGGGACTGAGCAGTTCTTC
>-|-|TRBJ1-5|TRBV7-8
CASSQIGAGSNQPQHF
TGTGCCAGCAGTCAAATCGGGGCGGGAAGCAATCAGCCCCAGCATTTT
>TRBD1|-|TRBJ2-7|TRBV5-8
CASTDVPGQGRLGEQYF
TGTGCCAGCACCGACGTCCCGGGACAGGGACGGTTGGGCGAGCAGTACTTC
>-|-|TRBJ1-4|TRBV13
CASSSRGITNEKLFF
TGTGCCAGCAGCTCTCGGGGGATCACTAATGAAAAACTGTTTTTT
>TRBD1|-|TRBJ1-1|TRBV5-1
CASSWDSTEAFF
TGCGCCAGCAGCTGGGACAGCACTGAAGCTTTCTTT
>-|-|TRBJ1-4|TRBV7-9
CASSALQGGNEKLFF
TGTGCCAGCAGCGCGTTACAGGGAGGGAATGAAAAACTGTTTTTT
>-|-|TRBJ2-5|TRBV15
CATSRARQRSGETQYF
TGTGCCACCAGCAGAGCGCGTCAGCGGAGCGGGGAGACCCAGTACTTC
>TRBD1|-|TRBJ1-2|TRBV7-3
CASSQKGDSYGYTF
TGTGCCAGCAGCCAAAAGGGGGACAGCTATGGCTACACCTTC
>-|once|TRBJ1-1|TRBV9
CASSVVSNTEAFF
TGTGCCAGCAGCGTAGTATCCAACACTGAAGCTTTCTTT
>-|-|TRBJ2-2|TRBV28
CASRSPQGIISSGELFF
TGTGCCAGCAGATCTCCCCAGGGGATAATTTCGTCCGGGGAGCTGTTTTTT
>TRBD2|once|TRBJ2-5|TRBV27
CASSLWEGETQYF
TGTGCCAGCAGTTTATGGGAGGGGGAGACCCAGTACTTC
>-|-|TRBJ2-7|TRBV29-1
CSVEDVGGPYEQYF
TGCAGCGTTGAAGACGTCGGGGGTCCCTACGAGCAGTACTTC
>-|-|TRBJ2-5|TRBV6-6
CASSYSPRDIEETQYF
TGTGCCAGCAGTTACTCCCCCCGGGACATCGAGGAGACCCAGTACTTC
>-|-|TRBJ1-1|TRBV11-2
CASERTNVGKAFF
TGTGCCAGCGAACGGACAAACGTGGGTAAAGCTTTCTTT
>-|-|TRBJ2-1|TRBV18
CASSGLPTGGSYNEQFF
TGTGCCAGCTCGGGACTACCCACAGGGGGATCCTACAATGAGCAGTTCTTC
>-|-|TRBJ2-5|TRBV7-7
CASSHSGVETQYF
TGTGCCAGCAGCCACTCGGGGGTAGAGACCCAGTACTTC
>TRBD2|-|TRBJ2-3|TRBV4-3
CASSQDNRLAGDYTTDTQYF
TGCGCCAGCAGCCAAGATAATAGGCTAGCGGGGGACTATACCACAGATACGCAGTATTTT
>-|-|TRBJ2-7|TRBV12-2
CASRSGLSYEQYF
TGTGCAAGTCGATCCGGACTGTCCTACGAGCAGTACTTC
>-|-|TRBJ2-2|TRBV28
CASSLMGEDGNTGELFF
TGTGCCAGCAGTTTAATGGGGGAGGACGGAAACACCGGGGAGCTGTTTTTT
>TRBD1|-|TRBJ1-4|TRBV28
CASSRTGEYEKLFF
TGTGCCAGCAGTCGGACAGGAGAGTATGAAAAACTGTTTTTT
>TRBD1|few|TRBJ1-4|TRBV7-2
CASSLRTGNEKLFF
TGTGCCAGCAGCTTAAGGACAGGAAATGAAAAACTGTTTTTT
>TRBD2|once|TRBJ2-1|TRBV19
CASSILAGIGGGEQFF
TGTGCCAGTAGTATACTAGCGGGAATCGGTGGAGGTGAGCAGTTCTTC
>TRBD1|-|TRBJ2-5|TRBV7-3
CASRSLPRDRQETQYF
TGTGCCAGCAGATCTCTACCTAGGGACAGGCAAGAGACCCAGTACTTC
>TRBD2|-|TRBJ2-3|TRBV9
CASSVEASGADTQYF
TGTGCCAGCAGCGTAGAAGCTAGCGGTGCGGATACGCAGTATTTT
>-|-|TRBJ2-7|TRBV30
CAWSATYEQYF
TGTGCCTGGAGTGCCACCTACGAGCAGTACTTC
>TRBD1|-|TRBJ1-5|TRBV9
CASSVTGNNQPQHF
TGTGCCAGCAGCGTGACAGGGAACAATCAGCCCCAGCATTTT
>TRBD1|few|TRBJ2-1|TRBV12-5
CASGYSDRGDHNEQFF
TGTGCTAGTGGTTACTCCGACAGGGGGGACCACAATGAGCAGTTCTTC
>TRBD2|-|TRBJ2-1|TRBV2
CASSRTSGGSSYNEQFF
TGTGCCAGCAGTCGGACTAGCGGGGGATCGTCCTACAATGAGCAGTTCTTC
>TRBD1|-|TRBJ2-2|TRBV11-2
CASSLPWDRIDTGELFF
TGTGCCAGCAGCTTGCCCTGGGACAGGATAGACACCGGGGAGCTGTTTTTT
>-|-|TRBJ2-3|TRBV21-1
CASEGRERTDTQYF
TGTGCCTCAGAGGGGCGGGAGCGCACAGATACGCAGTATTTT
>TRBD1|few|TRBJ1-2|TRBV10-3
CASLDRGTAGYTF
TGTGCCAGCCTGGACAGGGGGACGGCTGGCTACACCTTC
>-|few|TRBJ2-7|TRBV19
CASSIVRGNYEQYF
TGTGCCAGTAGTATAGTCCGGGGTAACTACGAGCAGTACTTC
>TRBD1|-|TRBJ1-6|TRBV7-6
CASSGQGYNSPLHF
TGTGCCAGCAGCGGACAGGGTTATAATTCACCCCTCCACTTT
>-|-|TRBJ1-6|TRBV9
CASSGPSSYNSPLHF
TGTGCCAGCAGCGGTCCTAGCTCCTATAATTCACCCCTCCACTTT
>-|-|TRBJ1-1|TRBV7-3
CASSLSLVSEAFF
TGTGCCAGCAGCTTAAGTTTAGTGAGTGAAGCTTTCTTT
>TRBD1|-|TRBJ2-1|TRBV7-7
CASSLVVGDRESNEQFF
TGTGCCAGCAGCTTAGTAGTGGGGGACAGGGAGTCCAATGAGCAGTTCTTC